What follows are 6 T cell receptor beta chains derived from one specimen sequenced in a study of blood T cells in healthy people across ages. Through a sample-barcoded 5' primer and a J-beta primer mix, a second PCR was run for about 6 to 11 cycles. From the 5' RACE reads, TCRdb called clonotypes with MiXCR, one entry per CDR3 protein. The repertoire holds some 890,000 distinct CDR3 sequences, with under 35% as singletons. The same data also contributed to another study, on T cells of mothers and their children.

What was sequenced was blood. The receptors shown here come from a woman in her thirties or forties in good health.

To note about this clonotype: A much larger clone sits a single nucleotide away, making a read error possible. As DNA, the CDR3 is TGTGCCAACAGTAGTTCAGGGGTTGTGAATGAGCAGTTCTTC. Its protein is CANSSSGVVNEQFF. This rearrangement joins TRBV5-5 to TRBJ2-1; D might be TRBD1 (6 bases). Germline lookup yields CDR1 SGHKS and CDR2 YYEKEE (reference sequence). Trimming took off 9 bases at V and 7 bases at J, with 20 bases between the two ends. This CDR3 spans 14 amino acids.

This clonotype was found a few times. The chain joins TRBV6-1 to TRBJ1-6; D ambiguous. This CDR3 contains 11 residues. The germline V gene encodes CDR1 MNHNS and CDR2 SASEGT. V was pared by 9 bases and J by 7 bases, with 7 bases between. The CDR3 here is CASDGNSPLHF. For the CDR3, the DNA is TGTGCCAGTGACGGGAATTCACCCCTCCACTTT.

This clonotype was counted many times. The genes are TRBV4-1 and TRBJ1-5, with D perhaps TRBD1 (5 bases). The CDR3 loop spans 15 amino acids. Germline V gene sequence: CDR1 MGHRA, CDR2 YSYEKL. V lost 2 bases, J lost 4 bases, and 12 bases lay in between. The CDR3: CASSQWTIENQPQHF. In DNA form, the CDR3 reads TGCGCCAGCAGCCAATGGACAATTGAGAATCAGCCCCAGCATTTT.

This clonotype was detected many times. Relative to the germline gene, one junction end is altered; a read error may explain this. This chain joins TRBV5-1 and TRBJ2-1, with no clear D. Germline CDR1 SGHRS, CDR2 YFSETQ. The CDR3 runs 14 residues. The CDR3 loop reads CASSLARSYNEQFF. The CDR3 DNA reads as TGTGCCAGCAGCTTAGCCCGCTCCTACAATGAGCAGTTCTTC.

With regard to this clonotype: A much larger clone differs from this one at a single base, so this may be a read error. This chain links TRBV5-5 with TRBJ2-1; D is perhaps TRBD1 (6 bases). The length of the CDR3 is 15 residues. CDR1 SGHKS and CDR2 YYEKEE come from the germline V gene (reference sequence). Trimming left V 3 bases short and J 8 bases short, with 18 bases between. The CDR3 protein is CASSYCEGVGYEQFF. DNA for the CDR3: TGTGCCAGCAGCTACTGTGAGGGGGTTGGCTATGAGCAGTTCTTC.

This clonotype was counted at least ten times. V usage is TRBV28 and J usage is TRBJ2-5; D remains unclear. The CDR3 consists of 17 residues. Trimming took 2 bases from V and 7 from J, leaving 23 bases between them. Germline V gives CDR1 MDHEN, CDR2 SYDVKM. For the CDR3, the DNA is TGTGCCAGCAGTTTAACCCCCGGATTCTCCCCTGGGGTGACCCAGTACTTC. It encodes CASSLTPGFSPGVTQYF.